This T cell receptor (beta chain) was captured in a study of blood T cell repertoires in COVID-19. Profiled with immunoSEQ multiplex PCR; TCRdb holds only in-frame clones, not every one. The sample records over 150,000 clones, 70% to 90% being singletons. The sequenced material came from peripheral blood. The source is a man aged 45-65 years with COVID-19, enrolled during active disease.

The CDR3 coding sequence is TGTGCCAGCAGTCAACAACCGTCACGGGGCCAAGAGACCCAGTACTTC. Translating it yields CASSQQPSRGQETQYF. The chain is built from TRBV27 and TRBJ2-5, with D tentatively TRBD2 (5 bases). The length of the CDR3 is 16 residues. Germline V gene lookup returns CDR1 MNHEY and CDR2 SMNVEV (reference sequence). The V end was cut by 5 bases, the J end by 1 base, with 17 bases between.